The following is a T cell receptor (beta chain) sequence with its context. The antigen is not known. The sample is drawn from a study of cytomegalovirus exposure and HLA in healthy donors. General study points: Clonal expansion was found to be greater in HLA-associated TCR beta chains than in equally common others in a later analysis. TCR beta V segments were, for the most part, productive about 90% or about 30% of the time in an earlier analysis. Cytomegalovirus-associated status was assigned to about 180 TCR beta chains.

Though nominally healthy at sampling, donors likely had unrecorded immune exposures. V dropped 2 bases and J dropped 5; count of bases not matched to a gene: 6. There are 15 residues in the CDR3. Germline V gene lookup returns CDR1 MNHEY and CDR2 SVGAGI. PCR was performed using 60 Vbeta and 13 Jbeta primers. The repertoire was sequenced with immunoSEQ multiplex PCR; TCRdb's copy has only in-frame clones and lacks some. Seen here are approximately 110,000 clones, roughly 76% observed once, and the top ten hold approximately 6.9%. The material sequenced was PBMCs. The chain has TRBV6-5 and TRBJ1-2; 9 nucleotides line up with TRBD1. This TCR derives from a young man in good health and CMV-seropositive. In nucleotides, the CDR3 is TGTGCCAGCAGTTACCATGACAGGGGGAGATATGGCTACACCTTC. It specifies CASSYHDRGRYGYTF.